The T cell receptor (beta chain) described here comes from a study of T cells in Graves' hyperthyroidism and ophthalmopathy. TCR beta CDR3 sequences were amplified from RNA transcripts. RT-PCR in the first round (using the HTBI primer set) targeted the TCR CDR3. TCRdb independently ran MiXCR on the multiplex PCR reads; one entry per CDR3 protein. The repertoire includes roughly 290,000 distinct CDR3 sequences, 10% to 15% of them detected once, and 7.5% to 8% sits in the top ten. The CDR3 is made up of 13 amino acids. CDR1 and CDR2 (germline): SGDLS, YYNGEE. V lost 0 bases and J 4 bases, leaving 7 bases between the germline ends. In making diagnoses, clinical symptoms, serum thyroxine and TRAb, thyroid ultrasound and orbital computed tomography were all used. PBMCs came from about 10 ml fresh peripheral blood.

The chain joins TRBV9 to TRBJ1-2; no clear D. The clonotype comes from a young woman with Graves' hyperthyroidism that later progressed to Graves' ophthalmopathy. The sample comprised blood. CDR3 nucleotide sequence: TGTGCCAGCAGCGTAGACGGGTTCTATGGCTACACCTTC. Its translation: CASSVDGFYGYTF.